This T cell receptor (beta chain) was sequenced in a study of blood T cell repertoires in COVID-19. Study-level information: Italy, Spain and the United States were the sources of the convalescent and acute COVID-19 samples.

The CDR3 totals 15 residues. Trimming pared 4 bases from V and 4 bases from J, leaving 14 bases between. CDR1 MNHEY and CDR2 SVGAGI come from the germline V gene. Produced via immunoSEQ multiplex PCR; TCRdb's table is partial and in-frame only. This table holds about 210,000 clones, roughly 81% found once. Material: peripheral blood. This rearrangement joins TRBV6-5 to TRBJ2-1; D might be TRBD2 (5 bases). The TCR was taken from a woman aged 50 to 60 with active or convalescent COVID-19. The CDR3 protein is CASSSDGSEYNEQFF. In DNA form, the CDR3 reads TGTGCCAGCAGTTCCGACGGTAGCGAGTACAATGAGCAGTTCTTC.